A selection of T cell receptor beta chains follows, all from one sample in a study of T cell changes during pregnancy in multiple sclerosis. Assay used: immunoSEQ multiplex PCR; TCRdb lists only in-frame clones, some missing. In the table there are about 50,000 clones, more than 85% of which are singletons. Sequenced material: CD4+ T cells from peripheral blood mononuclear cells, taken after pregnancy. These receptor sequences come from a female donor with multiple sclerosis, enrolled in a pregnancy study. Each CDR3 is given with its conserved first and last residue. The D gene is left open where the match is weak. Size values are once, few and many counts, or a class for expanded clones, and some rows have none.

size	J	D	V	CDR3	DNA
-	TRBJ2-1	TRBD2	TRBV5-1	CASSPLGREVMTSGEQFF	TGCGCCAGCAGCCCCCTCGGGCGGGAGGTGATGACTAGCGGTGAGCAGTTCTTC
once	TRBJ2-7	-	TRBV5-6	CASSLRTVYEQYF	TGTGCCAGCAGCTTGCGGACAGTCTACGAGCAGTACTTC
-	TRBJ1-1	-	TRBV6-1	CASSEIQNTEAFF	TGTGCCAGCAGTGAAATACAGAACACTGAAGCTTTCTTT
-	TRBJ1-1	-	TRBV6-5	CATGGDGKNTEAFF	TGTGCCACCGGGGGGGACGGAAAGAACACTGAAGCTTTCTTT
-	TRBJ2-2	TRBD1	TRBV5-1	CASSMGQGNTGELFF	TGCGCCAGCAGCATGGGACAGGGAAACACCGGGGAGCTGTTTTTT
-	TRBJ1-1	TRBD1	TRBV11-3	CASSLDLEPGQGHINTEAFF	TGTGCCAGCAGCTTAGACCTCGAGCCCGGACAGGGCCATATCAACACTGAAGCTTTCTTT
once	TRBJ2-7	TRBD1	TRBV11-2	CASSSIRDRAPEQYF	TGTGCCAGCAGCTCGATCCGGGACAGGGCCCCCGAGCAGTACTTC
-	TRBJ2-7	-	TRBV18	CASSPRRPVGEQYF	TGTGCCAGCTCACCCCGGAGGCCCGTCGGGGAGCAGTACTTC
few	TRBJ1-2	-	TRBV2	CASSEMEQGFPRYGYTF	TGTGCCAGCAGTGAAATGGAGCAGGGATTCCCGAGGTATGGCTACACCTTC
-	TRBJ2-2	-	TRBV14	CASSLRAYTGELFF	TGTGCCAGCAGCCTCAGGGCGTACACCGGGGAGCTGTTTTTT
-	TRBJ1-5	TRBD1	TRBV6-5	CASSRDRVQPQHF	TGTGCCAGCAGCAGGGACAGGGTTCAGCCCCAGCATTTT
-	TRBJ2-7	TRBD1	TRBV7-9	CASSSRGGSSYEQYF	TGTGCCAGCAGCTCACGAGGGGGCTCCTCCTACGAGCAGTACTTC
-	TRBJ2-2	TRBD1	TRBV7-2	CASSSQGQGITGELFF	TGTGCCAGCAGCTCACAGGGACAGGGGATCACCGGGGAGCTGTTTTTT
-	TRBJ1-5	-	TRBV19	CASNLVTPWSNQPQHF	TGTGCCAGTAATTTAGTCACGCCTTGGAGCAATCAGCCCCAGCATTTT
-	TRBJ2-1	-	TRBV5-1	CASMLQGWNEQFF	TGCGCCAGCATGCTTCAGGGGTGGAATGAGCAGTTCTTC
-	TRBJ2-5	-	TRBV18	CASSTLRGGETQYF	TGTGCCAGCTCCACGCTGAGGGGGGGCGAGACCCAGTACTTC
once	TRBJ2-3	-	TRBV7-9	CASIPRGTTDTQYF	TGTGCCAGCATCCCGAGGGGGACCACAGATACGCAGTATTTT
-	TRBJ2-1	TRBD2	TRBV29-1	CSARWTSAYNEQFF	TGCAGCGCCCGGTGGACTAGCGCATACAATGAGCAGTTCTTC
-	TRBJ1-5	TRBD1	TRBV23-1	CASSQAVGTGDEITDQPQHF	TGCGCCAGCAGTCAGGCCGTTGGGACAGGGGACGAAATCACAGATCAGCCCCAGCATTTT
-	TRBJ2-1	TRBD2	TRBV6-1	CASSERAGGYNEQFF	TGTGCCAGCAGTGAACGCGCCGGGGGGTACAATGAGCAGTTCTTC
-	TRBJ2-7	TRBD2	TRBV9	CASSVASGKPYEQYF	TGTGCCAGCAGCGTAGCGAGCGGGAAACCCTACGAGCAGTACTTC
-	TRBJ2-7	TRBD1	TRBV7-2	CASSQGGTGGGEQYF	TGTGCCAGCAGCCAGGGGGGGACAGGGGGCGGCGAGCAGTACTTC
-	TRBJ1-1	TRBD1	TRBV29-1	CSVPKTGLNTEAFF	TGCAGCGTGCCCAAGACAGGGCTGAACACTGAAGCTTTCTTT
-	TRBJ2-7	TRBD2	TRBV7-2	CASSPRGAGIYEQYF	TGTGCCAGCAGCCCCCGGGGAGCGGGAATCTACGAGCAGTACTTC
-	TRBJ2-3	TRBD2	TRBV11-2	CASSLGSGDTDTQYF	TGTGCCAGCAGCTTAGGTAGCGGGGACACAGATACGCAGTATTTT
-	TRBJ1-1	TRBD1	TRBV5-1	CASSPGQDNEAFF	TGCGCCAGCAGCCCTGGACAGGACAATGAAGCTTTCTTT
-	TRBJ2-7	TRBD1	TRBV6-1	CASSEDQKGTGGTYEQYF	TGTGCCAGCAGTGAAGATCAAAAAGGGACAGGCGGCACCTACGAGCAGTACTTC
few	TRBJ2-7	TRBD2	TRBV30	CAWSAPTGLAYEQYF	TGTGCCTGGAGTGCCCCTACCGGACTAGCCTACGAGCAGTACTTC
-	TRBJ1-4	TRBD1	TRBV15	CATSSSPLAGGEKLFF	TGTGCCACCAGCAGTTCCCCCCTCGCAGGGGGGGAAAAACTGTTTTTT
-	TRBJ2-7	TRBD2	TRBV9	CASSARLAGGLHEQYF	TGTGCCAGCAGCGCCCGACTAGCGGGGGGCCTGCACGAGCAGTACTTC
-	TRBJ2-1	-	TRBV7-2	CASKGGAVSSYNEQFF	TGTGCCAGCAAGGGGGGGGCAGTGAGCTCCTACAATGAGCAGTTCTTC
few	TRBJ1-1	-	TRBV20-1	CSASAPLGAFF	TGCAGTGCTAGCGCACCACTAGGAGCTTTCTTT
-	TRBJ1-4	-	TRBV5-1	CASSGGAGNEKLFF	TGCGCCAGCAGCGGGGGGGCAGGGAATGAAAAACTGTTTTTT
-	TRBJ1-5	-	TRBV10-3	CAISDPPNWPPQHF	TGTGCCATCAGTGACCCTCCGAATTGGCCGCCCCAGCATTTT
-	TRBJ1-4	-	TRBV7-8	CASSRGWKSTNEKLFF	TGTGCCAGCAGCCGAGGTTGGAAATCAACTAATGAAAAACTGTTTTTT
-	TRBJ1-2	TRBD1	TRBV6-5	CASSYRDRFYGYTF	TGTGCCAGCAGTTACCGGGACAGGTTCTATGGCTACACCTTC
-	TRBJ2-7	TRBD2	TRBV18	CASSPGKGISGRPYF	TGTGCCAGCTCACCGGGGAAGGGTATTAGCGGGAGACCCTACTTC
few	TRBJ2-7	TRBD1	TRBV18	CASSSQGAGDEQYF	TGTGCCAGCTCATCCCAGGGGGCTGGAGACGAGCAGTACTTC
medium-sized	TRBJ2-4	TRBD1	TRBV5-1	CASSLAGGAGQYF	TGCGCCAGCAGCCTTGCAGGGGGCGCCGGGCAGTACTTC
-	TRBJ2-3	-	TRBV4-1	CASSQDRVAADTQYF	TGCGCCAGCAGCCAAGATCGCGTCGCGGCAGATACGCAGTATTTT
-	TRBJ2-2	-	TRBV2	CASSEGWTVGELFF	TGTGCCAGCAGTGAAGGGTGGACAGTCGGGGAGCTGTTTTTT
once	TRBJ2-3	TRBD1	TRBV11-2	CASSLQGVKTDTQYF	TGTGCCAGCAGCTTACAGGGGGTAAAGACAGATACGCAGTATTTT
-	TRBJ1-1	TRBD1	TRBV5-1	CASTHTGATEAFF	TGCGCCAGCACCCACACAGGGGCCACTGAAGCTTTCTTT
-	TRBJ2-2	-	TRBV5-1	CASSRLGGELFF	TGCGCCAGCAGCCGACTTGGCGGGGAGCTGTTTTTT
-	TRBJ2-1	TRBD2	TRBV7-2	CASSSQPGLAYNEQFF	TGTGCCAGCAGCTCGCAACCGGGACTAGCATACAATGAGCAGTTCTTC
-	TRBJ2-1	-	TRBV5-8	CASSLTTYNEQFF	TGTGCCAGCAGCTTGACTACCTACAATGAGCAGTTCTTC
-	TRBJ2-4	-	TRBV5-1	CASSLSGNRNIQHF	TGCGCCAGCAGCTTGTCGGGGAACAGAAACATTCAGCACTTC
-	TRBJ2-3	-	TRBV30	CAWSVQGSDTQYF	TGTGCCTGGAGTGTACAGGGATCAGATACGCAGTATTTT
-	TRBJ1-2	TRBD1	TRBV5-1	CASSRGDRGNYGYTF	TGCGCCAGCAGCCGGGGGGACAGGGGCAACTATGGCTACACCTTC
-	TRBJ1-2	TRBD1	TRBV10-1	CASSESGQGPNGYTF	TGCGCCAGCAGTGAGTCAGGACAGGGCCCTAACGGCTACACCTTC
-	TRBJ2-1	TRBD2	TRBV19	CASSQLAGGNNEQFF	TGTGCCAGTAGTCAATTAGCGGGAGGCAACAATGAGCAGTTCTTC
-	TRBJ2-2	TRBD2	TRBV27	CASRTSGNMPGELFF	TGTGCCAGCCGGACTAGCGGAAACATGCCTGGGGAGCTGTTTTTT
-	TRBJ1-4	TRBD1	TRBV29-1	CSVPGTANEKLFF	TGCAGCGTTCCCGGGACAGCTAATGAAAAACTGTTTTTT
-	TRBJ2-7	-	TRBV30	CAWRVPWGSYEQYF	TGTGCCTGGAGAGTCCCATGGGGCAGCTACGAGCAGTACTTC
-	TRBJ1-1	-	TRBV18	CASSQEAGTEAFF	TGTGCCAGCTCACAGGAGGCGGGCACTGAAGCTTTCTTT
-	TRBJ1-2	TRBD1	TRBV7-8	CASSRLGQDYGYTF	TGTGCCAGCAGCCGACTGGGACAGGACTATGGCTACACCTTC